Each of the 25 T cell receptor beta chains below was sequenced from the same sample in a study of CD8 T cells in Susac syndrome. Random hexamers primed reverse transcription of roughly 0.5 to 1 ug RNA. One entry per CDR3 protein results from TCRdb running MiXCR on the immunoSEQ multiplex PCR reads. The sample lists some 95,000 distinct CDR3 sequences, 90% to 95% seen once, with 0.32% in the top ten. Sequenced: CD8+ T cells from PBMCs. The origin of the receptors is a human donor in good health.

The gene calls are TRBV9 and TRBJ2-1, with 9 bases fitting TRBD1. The germline CDR1 and CDR2 sequences are SGDLS and YYNGEE. CDR3 length equals 16 residues. Trimming at V came to 3 bases and at J to 0 bases, leaving 4 bases not matched to a gene. CDR3 sequence: CASSGQGDTSYNEQFF. In DNA, the CDR3 is TGTGCCAGCAGCGGACAGGGGGACACCTCCTACAATGAGCAGTTCTTC.

CDR3 residues: CASSPGTASNQPQHF. The CDR3 nucleotides are TGTGCCAGTAGTCCCGGGACGGCTAGCAATCAGCCCCAGCATTTT. V gene TRBV19 combines with J gene TRBJ1-5, with D perhaps matching TRBD1 (5 bases). Germline V gene lookup returns CDR1 LNHDA and CDR2 SQIVND (reference sequence). The CDR3 runs 15 residues. Trimming cost V 5 bases and J 0 bases, with 11 bases left between them.

The chain uses TRBV11-2 and TRBJ2-2, with 7 bases aligning to TRBD1. This CDR3 comprises 17 residues. V gave up 2 bases and J gave up 0 bases; unmatched junction bases: 6. CDR1 is SGHAT and CDR2 is FQNNGV in the germline V gene. The CDR3 DNA reads TGTGCCAGCAGCTTAAATACAGGGGCCCCGAACACCGGGGAGCTGTTTTTT. Translated: CASSLNTGAPNTGELFF.

This chain links TRBV23-1 with TRBJ2-7, with a weak D call TRBD2 (5 bases). TRBV23-1 is placed among ORFs of uncertain function. With 3 bases removed from V and 1 base from J, the gap between germline ends came to 16 bases. This CDR3 is 16 amino acids long. The CDR3 loop is CASSHISGDLSYEQYF. CDR3 nucleotide sequence: TGCGCCAGCAGTCATATCTCCGGGGATCTGTCCTACGAGCAGTACTTC.

The chain joins TRBV6-5 to TRBJ1-1; unclear D gene. CDR1 MNHEY and CDR2 SVGAGI come from the germline V gene. V was shortened by 10 bases and J by 0 bases, with 18 bases between the two germline ends. The CDR3 covers 15 residues. CDR3 in DNA: TGTGCCATTCCGACACGCTCCTCCATGAACACTGAAGCTTTCTTT. Translating gives CAIPTRSSMNTEAFF.

J is TRBJ2-5 and V is TRBV5-1, with D perhaps assigned TRBD1 or TRBD2 (7 bases each). The CDR3 is made up of 16 amino acids. Germline V CDR1 and CDR2: SGHRS, YFSETQ. V dropped 4 bases and J dropped 4 bases, with 20 bases sitting between them. CDR3 region: CASSPGRGREGETQYF. CDR3 coding DNA: TGCGCCAGCAGCCCGGGGAGGGGGCGAGAGGGAGAGACCCAGTACTTC. The entire variable domain, with the rest obtained from reference TRBV5-1 and TRBJ2-5, is as follows: KAGVTQTPRYLIKTRGQQVTLSCSPISGHRSVSWYQQTPGQGLQFLFEYFSETQRNKGNFPGRFSGRQFSNSRSEMNVSTLELGDSALYLCASSPGRGREGETQYFGPGTRLLVL.

This CDR3 reads CSVEDIKGEQYF. CDR3 DNA sequence: TGCAGCGTTGAAGATATAAAGGGCGAGCAGTACTTC. The chain uses TRBV29-1 and TRBJ2-7; D gene uncertain. Germline V CDR1 and CDR2: SQVTM, ANQGSEA. V was cut by 0 bases and J by 6 bases, with 9 bases left in between. This CDR3 comprises 12 residues.

This chain connects TRBV7-6 to TRBJ1-2; weak D call: TRBD1 (6 bases). In germline, CDR1 is SGHVS, CDR2 FNYEAQ. V was clipped by 2 bases and J by 1 base, with 11 bases between them. This CDR3 has 15 residues. The CDR3 DNA reads as TGTGCCAGCAGCTTATTCGGGGGCGGTAACTATGGCTACACCTTC. It encodes CASSLFGGGNYGYTF.

J is TRBJ2-7 and V is TRBV2; 7 bases agree with TRBD2. The CDR3 has 15 amino acids. V dropped 6 bases and J dropped 2; count of bases not matched to a gene: 10. Germline V gives CDR1 SNHLY, CDR2 FYNNEI. The CDR3 DNA sequence: TGTGCCAGCAGCAGAGGGGCTAGCGGCCCCTACGAGCAGTACTTC. Translation gives CASSRGASGPYEQYF.

The gene calls are TRBV7-7 and TRBJ2-2; perhaps D is TRBD1 or TRBD2 (5 bases each). The CDR3 is made up of 14 amino acids. The V end was cut by 2 bases, the J end by 3 bases, with 7 bases between. Germline V gene lookup returns CDR1 SSHAT and CDR2 FNYEAQ (reference sequence). Written as DNA, the CDR3 is TGTGCCAGCAGCTTAATGGGGGACACCGGGGAGCTGTTTTTT. Its protein product is CASSLMGDTGELFF.

This sequence joins TRBV20-1 and TRBJ1-5, with a possible D match to TRBD1 (5 bases). CDR1 and CDR2 (germline): DFQATT, SNEGSKA (reference sequence). This CDR3 comprises 14 residues. Trimming removed 1 base at V and 6 bases at J, with 13 bases between. The CDR3, as DNA: TGCAGTGCTAGAGGCGCAGGGTGGGGTCAGCCCCAGCATTTT. This gives the protein CSARGAGWGQPQHF.

The chain links TRBV5-1 to TRBJ2-5; possibly TRBD1 for D (6 bases). The CDR3 length is 13 residues. The ends were cut back, 1 base at V and 5 bases at J, with 9 bases in the middle. CDR1 is SGHRS, CDR2 YFSETQ, per germline. CDR3 loop: CASSLRRGETQYF. DNA of the CDR3: TGCGCCAGCAGCTTGCGCAGGGGTGAGACCCAGTACTTC.

The chain recombines TRBV2 with TRBJ1-2, with 8 bases that match TRBD1. Trimming at V came to 8 bases and at J to 6 bases, leaving 5 bases not matched to a gene. CDR3 length: 12 amino acids. Germline CDR1 SNHLY, CDR2 FYNNEI. Here the CDR3 reads CASRAGGDGYTF. CDR3 coding DNA: TGTGCCAGCCGCGCAGGGGGCGATGGCTACACCTTC. The variable domain in full, completed from reference TRBV2 and TRBJ1-2, reads EPEVTQTPSHQVTQMGQEVILRCVPISNHLYFYWYRQILGQKVEFLVSFYNNEISEKSEIFDDQFSVERPDGSNFTLKIRSTKLEDSAMYFCASRAGGDGYTFGSGTRLTVV.

This chain uses TRBV15 with TRBJ1-2, with 9 nucleotides matching TRBD1. CDR1 and CDR2 (germline): LNHNV, YYDKDF (reference sequence). J gave up 1 base and V 5 bases, and 2 bases lay outside the gene matches. CDR3 length: 14 residues. The CDR3 bases are TGTGCCACCAGCGGGACAGGGAGTAACTATGGCTACACCTTC. Translating gives CATSGTGSNYGYTF.

CDR3 bases: TGTGCCAGCAGTGATTTCGGCGGGGGGTCCGTCGAAGGAGGGGAGACCCAGTACTTC. Translated, it gives CASSDFGGGSVEGGETQYF. This rearrangement joins TRBV2 to TRBJ2-5, with 8 bases that match TRBD2. CDR3 length: 19 residues. Germline V gene data show CDR1 as SNHLY and CDR2 as FYNNEI. V was pared by 3 bases and J by 5 bases, with 20 bases of the junction left unmatched.

V usage is TRBV23-1 and J usage is TRBJ1-1, with D perhaps TRBD1 (5 bases). TRBV23-1 is given ORF status, its function remaining uncertain. The V and J ends lost 2 bases and 1 base respectively, with 8 bases between them. The CDR3 is made up of 14 amino acids. The CDR3 bases are TGCGCCAGCAGTCAACTCGACAGGAACACTGAAGCTTTCTTT. This translates into CASSQLDRNTEAFF.

The CDR3 coding sequence is TGTGCCAGTAGTATCGCTAGCGGGGGGGCCGGGAATGAGCAGTTCTTC. It specifies CASSIASGGAGNEQFF. The gene calls are TRBV19 and TRBJ2-1; 12 nucleotides match TRBD2. Trimming cost V 3 bases and J 7 bases; bases outside gene matches: 7. The CDR3 runs to 16 residues. CDR1 LNHDA and CDR2 SQIVND come from the germline V gene (reference sequence).

This sequence joins TRBV7-7 and TRBJ2-2, with 8 positions matching TRBD1. The germline V gene encodes CDR1 SSHAT and CDR2 FNYEAQ (reference sequence). The CDR3 spans 17 residues. The trim removed 1 base at V and 4 bases at J, leaving 8 bases unmatched. The CDR3 coding sequence is TGTGCCAGCAGCTTAGGGCCAGGGGGCGTGGGCACCGGGGAGCTGTTTTTT. Protein: CASSLGPGGVGTGELFF.

The V call is TRBV15, the J call TRBJ2-7; the match to TRBD2 covers 9 bases. Germline assignment: CDR1 LNHNV and CDR2 YYDKDF (reference sequence). The V segment lost 3 bases and the J segment 4 bases; nucleotides outside the gene matches: 7. This CDR3 spans 15 amino acids. DNA of the CDR3: TGTGCCACCAGCAGGTATCCGGGACTAGCTTACGAGCAGTACTTC. Protein product: CATSRYPGLAYEQYF.

The chain joins TRBV6-2 or TRBV6-3 to TRBJ2-5, with 14 positions matching TRBD2. Unmatched junction bases numbered 7, after V lost 6 bases and J lost 1 base. Per germline, CDR1 MNHEY and CDR2 SVGEGT. There are 17 residues in the CDR3. The chain's CDR3 is CASSRGGLAGVQETQYF. The CDR3 DNA follows: TGTGCCAGCAGCAGGGGGGGACTAGCGGGGGTCCAAGAGACCCAGTACTTC.

The chain carries TRBV4-1 and TRBJ2-2; maybe TRBD2 (5 bases). V lost 2 bases, J lost 3 bases, and 10 bases lay in between. This CDR3 spans 15 amino acids. Germline CDR1 is MGHRA and CDR2 is YSYEKL. Here the CDR3 reads CASSQRLLYTGELFF. CDR3 sequence (DNA): TGCGCCAGCAGCCAAAGACTACTTTACACCGGGGAGCTGTTTTTT.

This chain links TRBV12-3 or TRBV12-4 with TRBJ2-1; D is unresolved. V lost 1 base, J lost 9 bases, and 7 bases lay in between. This CDR3 is built from 12 residues. The CDR3 is CASSLDGGEQFF. CDR3 in DNA: TGTGCCAGCAGTTTAGACGGTGGTGAGCAGTTCTTC.

This clonotype has only one observation. The genes are TRBV19 and TRBJ2-7; D is possibly TRBD1 or TRBD2 (5 bases each). Trimming left V 4 bases short and J 4 bases short, with 14 bases between. CDR1 and CDR2 from the germline V gene are LNHDA and SQIVND (reference sequence). The CDR3 extends over 14 amino acids. This CDR3 reads CASSRDVERYEQYF. Here the CDR3 DNA reads TGTGCCAGTAGTAGGGACGTTGAACGGTACGAGCAGTACTTC. Variable domain in full (rest from reference TRBV19 and TRBJ2-7): DGGITQSPKYLFRKEGQNVTLSCEQNLNHDAMYWYRQDPGQGLRLIYYSQIVNDFQKGDIAEGYSVSREKKESFPLTVTSAQKNPTAFYLCASSRDVERYEQYFGPGTRLTVT.

The chain uses TRBV6-5 and TRBJ1-1; weak D call: TRBD1 (5 bases). This CDR3 has 11 residues. From germline, CDR1 is MNHEY and CDR2 SVGAGI. V dropped 7 bases and J dropped 7 bases, with 10 bases sitting between them. The CDR3 nucleotides are TGTGCCAGCATCCAGGGCCTTGAAGCTTTCTTT. Protein sequence: CASIQGLEAFF.

This chain links TRBV5-1 with TRBJ2-1; no firm D call. V was shortened by 4 bases and J by 1 base, with 12 bases between the two germline ends. The germline V gene has CDR1 SGHRS and CDR2 YFSETQ. The CDR3 has 15 residues. DNA of the CDR3: TGCGCCAGCAGCCCCAAGGAGACGTCCTACAATGAGCAGTTCTTC. It codes for CASSPKETSYNEQFF.